The T cell receptor (beta chain) under discussion was sequenced for a study of blood T cells in healthy people across ages. This clonotype was seen a few times. One junction end disagrees with the germline gene, perhaps due to a read error. Alongside a J-beta primer mix, a sample-barcoded 5' primer served in a second PCR lasting about 6 to 12 cycles. TCRdb analysed the 5' RACE reads with MiXCR anew, one entry per CDR3 protein. The table has about 720,000 distinct CDR3 sequences, about 25% seen once. This CDR3 has 13 amino acids. CDR1 and CDR2 from the germline V gene are MDHEN and SYDVKM. A further study also used this sample, focusing on T cells of mothers and their children.

The rearrangement joins TRBV28 to TRBJ1-4; weak D call: TRBD1 (5 bases). This sequence originates from a boy between 10 and 17 years old in good health. The source material was blood. CDR3 region: CASSSPPPWGLLF. In DNA form, the CDR3 reads TGTGCCAGCAGTTCCCCCCCTCCCTGGGGCCTTCTTTTT.